One sample yielded the 10 T cell receptor beta chains listed below, sequenced in a study of blood T cell repertoires in COVID-19. The data were produced by immunoSEQ multiplex PCR, yet TCRdb's version contains in-frame clones alone and is incomplete. The sample lists around 250,000 clones, 70% to 90% occurring once. Sequencing was carried out using PBMCs or T cells enriched from blood (not recorded which). The receptor source for this set is a woman between 45 and 60 years old who had recovered from COVID-19.

Here the CDR3 reads CASRESYGYTF. The DNA for the CDR3 is TGCGCCAGCAGGGAGAGTTATGGCTACACCTTC. V gene TRBV5-1 combines with J gene TRBJ1-2; the D is unclear. Germline V CDR1 and CDR2: SGHRS, YFSETQ. V lost 5 bases, J lost 5 bases, and 7 bases lay in between. The CDR3 totals 11 residues.

This chain links TRBV4-1 with TRBJ2-3; D ambiguous. The V gene lost 4 bases and the J gene lost 5 bases, with 7 bases spanning the gap. The CDR3 length is 12 residues. Germline CDR1 is MGHRA and CDR2 is YSYEKL. CDR3 amino acids: CASSPYGDTQYF. DNA for the CDR3: TGCGCCAGCAGCCCCTATGGAGATACGCAGTATTTT.

The chain combines TRBV11-1 with TRBJ2-1; perhaps TRBD2 as D (6 bases). The length of the CDR3 is 15 residues. V dropped 5 bases and J dropped 4 bases, with 15 bases sitting between them. CDR1 is SGHAT and CDR2 is FQDESV in the germline V gene (reference sequence). This chain's CDR3 is CASSPPGGWYNEQFF. In nucleotides, the CDR3 is TGTGCCAGCAGCCCGCCTGGGGGGTGGTACAATGAGCAGTTCTTC.

This chain connects TRBV11-2 to TRBJ1-5, with no clear D. The CDR3 is 15 amino acids. V was pared by 1 base and J by 0 bases, with 7 bases between. Per the germline V gene, CDR1 is SGHAT and CDR2 is FQNNGV. The CDR3 sequence is CASSLGAYSNQPQHF. CDR3 DNA sequence: TGTGCCAGCAGCTTAGGAGCTTATAGCAATCAGCCCCAGCATTTT.

This chain joins TRBV10-2 and TRBJ2-3; no definite D call. V lost 7 bases to trimming and J lost 2 bases, with 13 bases between them. CDR3 length: 14 amino acids. Germline CDR1 and CDR2: WSHSY and SAAADI. The CDR3 DNA sequence: TGCGCCAGCAAGGCCCAGGTAAACACAGATACGCAGTATTTT. This translates into CASKAQVNTDTQYF.

The rearrangement links TRBV28 to TRBJ1-2; tentative D call: TRBD1 (6 bases). CDR3 length: 16 amino acids. Germline CDR1 and CDR2: MDHEN and SYDVKM. Trimming took off 5 bases at V and 7 bases at J, with 23 bases between the two ends. DNA of the CDR3: TGTGCCAGCAGTGAGGGCCTAGCGGGCATCAGGGGTGGCTACACCTTC. It codes for CASSEGLAGIRGGYTF.

V is TRBV5-1 and J is TRBJ1-1; 12 bases line up with TRBD1. The J segment lost 5 bases and the V segment lost 0 bases, leaving 5 bases of the junction unmatched. CDR3 length equals 16 residues. The germline gives CDR1 SGHRS, CDR2 YFSETQ. CDR3 sequence: CASSLGDRGPSTEAFF. The CDR3 nucleotides read TGCGCCAGCAGCTTGGGGGACAGGGGGCCTTCGACTGAAGCTTTCTTT. The whole variable domain, remainder taken from reference TRBV5-1 and TRBJ1-1, is KAGVTQTPRYLIKTRGQQVTLSCSPISGHRSVSWYQQTPGQGLQFLFEYFSETQRNKGNFPGRFSGRQFSNSRSEMNVSTLELGDSALYLCASSLGDRGPSTEAFFGQGTRLTVV.

The chain links TRBV15 to TRBJ1-2, with 10 bases that match TRBD1. Germline loops: CDR1 LNHNV, CDR2 YYDKDF (reference sequence). V dropped 2 bases and J dropped 5; count of bases not matched to a gene: 11. The CDR3 is made up of 17 amino acids. The CDR3 nucleotides are TGTGCCACCAGCAGACCACTATGGGGGACAGGGGCTTATGGCTACACCTTC. Protein product: CATSRPLWGTGAYGYTF.

The chain employs TRBV10-3 and TRBJ2-7; 8 positions match TRBD1. This CDR3 region has 14 residues. V lost 6 bases to trimming and J lost 5 bases; unmatched junction nucleotides: 9. Germline V gene lookup returns CDR1 ENHRY and CDR2 SYGVKD. The CDR3 sequence: CAIRYRTGSHEQYF. The CDR3 DNA reads TGTGCCATCAGGTACCGGACAGGGAGCCACGAGCAGTACTTC.

V gene TRBV9 combines with J gene TRBJ2-5; 7 bases map to TRBD1. The CDR3 spans 15 residues. The ends lost 3 bases at V and 5 bases at J; junction bases unmatched: 10. The germline gives CDR1 SGDLS, CDR2 YYNGEE. Here the CDR3 reads CASSGWGRGPETQYF. CDR3 coding DNA: TGTGCCAGCAGCGGTTGGGGAAGGGGGCCTGAGACCCAGTACTTC.